A selection of T cell receptor beta chains follows, all from one sample in a study of T cells in Graves' hyperthyroidism and ophthalmopathy. One entry per CDR3 protein results from TCRdb running MiXCR on the multiplex PCR reads. The repertoire holds more than 450,000 distinct CDR3 sequences, with 15% to 20% as singletons. Sequencing used blood. The source of these receptors is a middle-aged man with Graves' ophthalmopathy. Each CDR3 is given with its conserved first and last residue. The D gene is left open where the match is weak. Part of the rows lack a size; the others show once, few, many or a class for expanded clones.

>TRBJ2-7|TRBV30|many|-
TGTGCCTGGAGTGTTCAGGGAGGGCAGTACTTC
CAWSVQGGQYF
>TRBJ1-5|TRBV18|once|TRBD1
TGTGCCAGCTCGCCCGGGACAGCCACGAATCAGCCCCAGCATTTT
CASSPGTATNQPQHF
>TRBJ2-5|TRBV9|-|TRBD2
TGTGCCAGCAGCGTAGGTAATAGCGGGGGAGAGACCCAGTACTTC
CASSVGNSGGETQYF
>TRBJ2-5|TRBV7-3|-|TRBD2
TGTGCCAGCAGCATGACTAGCGGGAGGGGAGAGACCCAGTACTTC
CASSMTSGRGETQYF
>TRBJ2-7|TRBV27|-|-
TGTGCCAGCAGGGGACCCCCCCTCGAGCAGTACTTC
CASRGPPLEQYF
>TRBJ2-1|TRBV12-3/TRBV12-4|many|-
TGTGCCAGCAGTGCGCGGATTAAATTCAATGAGCAGTTCTTC
CASSARIKFNEQFF
>TRBJ2-5|TRBV11-2|many|TRBD2
TGTGCCAGCAGCTTAGGCCTTGGGGGGGGTCGAGAGACCCAGTACTTC
CASSLGLGGGRETQYF
>TRBJ1-5|TRBV5-1|many|-
TGCGCCAGCAGCTTGGAACGTAATCAGCCCCAGCATTTT
CASSLERNQPQHF
>TRBJ2-2|TRBV19|-|-
TGTGCCAGTAGTTCATTGATTTCAGGGGCGAACACCGGGGAGCTGTTTTTT
CASSSLISGANTGELFF
>TRBJ2-5|TRBV27|many|-
TGTGCCAGCAGTAGACCCGGGACTCGAGAGACCCAGTACTTC
CASSRPGTRETQYF
>TRBJ1-1|TRBV30|-|-
TGTGCCTGGAGGGCGTTGAACACTGAAGCTTTCTTT
CAWRALNTEAFF
>TRBJ2-7|TRBV2|many|-
TGTGCCAGCTACAGGAGCTCCTACGAGCAGTACTTC
CASYRSSYEQYF
>TRBJ2-1|TRBV27|few|-
TGTGCCGCCCAAACGGGCAGGGGCCCCTACAATGAGCAGTTCTTC
CAAQTGRGPYNEQFF
>TRBJ2-3|TRBV28|-|TRBD1
TGTGCCAGCAGCCTAATCCGGGGACAGGGGACAGATACGCAGTATTTT
CASSLIRGQGTDTQYF
>TRBJ1-5|TRBV19|-|-
TGTGCCAGTAGTATAGGTCCCGTCGCGGGCAATCAGCCCCAGCATTTT
CASSIGPVAGNQPQHF
>TRBJ2-7|TRBV7-2|few|TRBD1
TGTGCCAGCAGCTTAGCAGGACAGGGGTTAGGGAGCTCCTACGAGCAGTACTTC
CASSLAGQGLGSSYEQYF
>TRBJ2-3|TRBV6-6|-|TRBD2
TGTGCCAGCAGTTACAAGGGACTAAACACAGATACGCAGTATTTT
CASSYKGLNTDTQYF
>TRBJ2-3|TRBV10-3|few|TRBD1
TGTGCCATCACCCGGCGGGACAGGGAACGAGATACGCAGTATTTT
CAITRRDRERDTQYF
>TRBJ2-7|TRBV3-1|few|TRBD2
TGTGCCAGCAGCTCCGGGACTACCCTTATTTCAGCCTACGAGCAGTACTTC
CASSSGTTLISAYEQYF
>TRBJ1-1|TRBV19|few|-
TGTGCCAGTAGTATGCTCGGGGCCTTGGGTACTGAAGCTTTCTTT
CASSMLGALGTEAFF
>TRBJ1-5|TRBV3-1|many|-
TGTGCCAGCAGCCAAGGGCCAGGGCAGAATCAGCCCCAGCATTTT
CASSQGPGQNQPQHF
>TRBJ2-7|TRBV7-2|-|-
TGTGCCAGCCCTACCTTCCCGGTGCGGGTCTCCGAGCAGTACTTC
CASPTFPVRVSEQYF
>TRBJ2-7|TRBV6-1|many|-
TGTGCCATCCGAGAGGCGGGAAGGAACTACGAGCAGTACTTC
CAIREAGRNYEQYF
>TRBJ1-1|TRBV29-1|-|TRBD1
TGCAGCGTACTGGAAGGACAGGGACGGGACACTGAAGCTTTCTTT
CSVLEGQGRDTEAFF
>TRBJ1-2|TRBV5-1|-|TRBD1
TGCGCCAGCAGCTCAGGACAGGGAAGCGGGATTAACTATGGCTACACCTTC
CASSSGQGSGINYGYTF
>TRBJ2-7|TRBV7-3|-|-
TGTGCCAGCAGCTTAACGCTAGGGAACGAGCAGTACTTC
CASSLTLGNEQYF
>TRBJ1-1|TRBV15|few|TRBD1
TGTGCCACCAGCAGAGGAGGAAACAGGGGGGTAAACACTGAAGCTTTCTTT
CATSRGGNRGVNTEAFF
>TRBJ2-2|TRBV18|-|-
TGTGCCAGCTCAATTCAAGCCGGGGAGCTGTTTTTT
CASSIQAGELFF
>TRBJ2-7|TRBV19|few|-
TGTGCCAGTAGTACCCCCTCCGGGCCCTCCTACGAGCAGTACTTC
CASSTPSGPSYEQYF
>TRBJ2-5|TRBV6-1|few|-
TGTGCCAGCAGTGAACTTGGTGCCCGGCAGGCGCGTCGGGAGACCCAGTACTTC
CASSELGARQARRETQYF
>TRBJ2-1|TRBV29-1|-|TRBD1
TGCAGCTCCGATGGGACAGGGGGCGATGAGCAGTTCTTC
CSSDGTGGDEQFF
>TRBJ1-2|TRBV6-1|few|-
TGTGCCAGCAGCATAGGAGATCCTAACTATGGCTACACCTTC
CASSIGDPNYGYTF
>TRBJ2-7|TRBV7-2|-|TRBD2
TGTGCCAGCAGCTTAACTAGCGGAAACTCCTACGAGCAGTACTTC
CASSLTSGNSYEQYF
>TRBJ2-2|TRBV11-2|few|-
TGTGCCAGCAGTCCAACAGGGCGCACCGGGGAGCTGTTTTTT
CASSPTGRTGELFF
>TRBJ2-7|TRBV18|-|TRBD1
TGTGCCAGCTCACCTCGACAGGGTCGCTACGAGCAGTACTTC
CASSPRQGRYEQYF
>TRBJ1-2|TRBV12-3/TRBV12-4|many|-
TGTGCCAGCAGTTTAGGTACCGGGACTGGCTACACCTTC
CASSLGTGTGYTF
>TRBJ1-4|TRBV7-6|few|TRBD1
TGTGCCAGCAGGGCTCTGGGACAGCTTAATGAAAAACTGTTTTTT
CASRALGQLNEKLFF
>TRBJ1-1|TRBV18|many|-
TGTGCCAGCTCACCAGCGAACACTGAAGCTTTCTTT
CASSPANTEAFF
>TRBJ1-2|TRBV5-1|-|-
TGCGCCAGCAGCCCCTCCGGGAGTGGCTACACCTTC
CASSPSGSGYTF
>TRBJ2-2|TRBV19|many|-
TGTGCCAGTAGTATAGTCGAAACGGGCACCGGGGAGCTGTTTTTT
CASSIVETGTGELFF
>TRBJ2-5|TRBV7-2|many|-
TGTGCCAGCAGCGCCAGACTTAGGGAGACCCAGTACTTC
CASSARLRETQYF
>TRBJ2-3|TRBV5-4|few|TRBD2
TGTGCCAGCAGCTTGGGGGCTAGCGGGAACCCTAAGAGGAAGACAGATACGCAGTATTTT
CASSLGASGNPKRKTDTQYF
>TRBJ2-1|TRBV12-3/TRBV12-4|-|-
TGTGCCAGCAGAGATGGGAGGAGCTCCTACAATGAGCAGTTCTTC
CASRDGRSSYNEQFF